This T cell receptor beta chain stems from a study of cytomegalovirus exposure and HLA in healthy donors. Study in general: There were a few hundred genotyped donors. Of these, roughly 86% fell in the genetic ancestry cluster associated with self-reported Caucasian donors. Findings of the study overall: An assumption of roughly uniform sequencing depth across donors underlay the presence/absence analyses. In a later analysis, specific HLA alleles were associated with 15,000 to 20,000 TCR beta sequences at a 0.05 false discovery rate. Later analysis identified several of the most significant clusters that appeared linked to common viral pathogens.

Of note for this clone: What it binds is not known.

PCR used 60 Vbeta primers and 13 Jbeta primers. TCRdb's copy holds only in-frame clones and misses some; the assay was immunoSEQ multiplex PCR. The table has roughly 110,000 clones, about 84% seen once. Trimming shortened V by 5 bases and J by 2 bases, and 12 bases separated the two germline ends. Germline V gene lookup returns CDR1 SEHNR and CDR2 FQNEAQ (reference sequence). CDR3 length: 14 amino acids. This chain connects TRBV7-9 to TRBJ1-2, with D possibly matching TRBD1 (5 bases). The receptor was isolated from a man aged 25 to 40 in good health and CMV-seronegative. The sequenced sample consisted of PBMCs. CDR3 in DNA: TGTGCCAGCAGCACTTCTCAGGGCAACTATGGCTACACCTTC. This gives the protein CASSTSQGNYGYTF.